This TCR beta chain was recorded in a study of blood T cell repertoires in COVID-19. Study-wide background: Sources were T cells, B-cell-depleted T cells, or PBMCs; the material itself was cDNA or gDNA.

The junction had 10 bases not matched to a gene; V was cut back by 1 base and J by 7 bases. CDR1 is SGHRS and CDR2 is YFSETQ in the germline V gene. This CDR3 region has 15 residues. Under the authors' procedure: Cell counts per sample came from amplifying reference gene primers. The assay was immunoSEQ multiplex PCR, and TCRdb's table has in-frame clones only and misses some. For V, J and clone size, that table is used; D and trimming come from the DNA. Of some 170,000 clones listed, about 90% are singletons. Participant age was roughly 18 to 90 years, and participants resided in about two dozen US areas. Participants were placed into cohorts based on the clinical history they reported.

The rearrangement joins TRBV5-1 to TRBJ2-5; 7 bases fit TRBD2. Material: PBMCs or T cells enriched from blood (not recorded which). This receptor was obtained from a human donor with acute COVID-19. The donor label of this sample is uncertain. The CDR3 loop is CASSLLRGREGTQYF. CDR3 DNA sequence: TGCGCCAGCAGCTTGCTCCGGGGCAGGGAGGGGACCCAGTACTTC.